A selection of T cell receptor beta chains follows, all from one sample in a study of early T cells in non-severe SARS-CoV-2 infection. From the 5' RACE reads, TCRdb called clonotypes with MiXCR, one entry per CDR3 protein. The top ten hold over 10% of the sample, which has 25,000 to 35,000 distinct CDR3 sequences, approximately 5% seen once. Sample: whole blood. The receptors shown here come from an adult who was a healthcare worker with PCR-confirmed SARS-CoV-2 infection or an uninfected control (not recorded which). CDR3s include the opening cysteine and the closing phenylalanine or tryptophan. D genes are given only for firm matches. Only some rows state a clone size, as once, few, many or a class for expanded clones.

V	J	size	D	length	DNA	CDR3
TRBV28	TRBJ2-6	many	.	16	TGTGCCAGCAGTGGGACGGAGATTGCAGGGGCCAACGTCCTGACTTTC	CASSGTEIAGANVLTF
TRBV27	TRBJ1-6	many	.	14	TGTGCCAGCAGTTTTGGAAAGTATAATTCACCCCTCCACTTT	CASSFGKYNSPLHF
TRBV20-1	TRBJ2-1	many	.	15	TGCAGTGCTAGCCTTTGGGGGGCCTCCTACAATGAGCAGTTCTTC	CSASLWGASYNEQFF
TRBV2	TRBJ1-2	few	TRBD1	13	TGTGCCAGCACCTGGACAGGGGTAGAGGGCTACACCTTC	CASTWTGVEGYTF
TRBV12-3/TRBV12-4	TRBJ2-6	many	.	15	TGTGCCAGCAGTTTCAGGGGGGCTGGGGCCAACGTCCTGACTTTC	CASSFRGAGANVLTF
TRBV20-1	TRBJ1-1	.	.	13	TGCAGTGCTAAAGGACGGGTGAACACTGAAGCTTTCTTT	CSAKGRVNTEAFF
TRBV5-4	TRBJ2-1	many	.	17	TGTGCCAGCAGCTTGGCCACCCGGGGTAGACTCGACAATGAGCAGTTCTTC	CASSLATRGRLDNEQFF
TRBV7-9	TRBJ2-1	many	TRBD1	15	TGTGCCAGCAGCTTAGGCCGGGACAGGCGCGATGAGCAGTTCTTC	CASSLGRDRRDEQFF
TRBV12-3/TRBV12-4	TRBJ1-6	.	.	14	TGTGCCAGCAGTCCGGGACAATATAATTCACCCCTCCACTTT	CASSPGQYNSPLHF
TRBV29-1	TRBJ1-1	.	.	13	TGCAGCGTCGCGTCTGGGGAAACCTCTGAAGCTTTCTTT	CSVASGETSEAFF
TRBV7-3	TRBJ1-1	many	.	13	TGTGCCAGCAGCTTACACGGGAACACTGAAGCTTTCTTT	CASSLHGNTEAFF
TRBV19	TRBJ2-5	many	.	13	TGTGCCAGTAGTACATGGGGCGGGGAGACCCAGTACTTC	CASSTWGGETQYF
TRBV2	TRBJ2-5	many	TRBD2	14	TGTGCCAGCAGCCCGGGACTAGCTTCGGAGACCCAGTACTTC	CASSPGLASETQYF
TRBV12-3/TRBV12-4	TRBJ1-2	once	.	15	TGTGCCAGCAGGGGGGTTGGAAGGGTTTACTATGGCTACACCTTC	CASRGVGRVYYGYTF
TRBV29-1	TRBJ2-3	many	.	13	TGCAGCGTTGATGTGACGGGCACAGATACGCAGTATTTT	CSVDVTGTDTQYF
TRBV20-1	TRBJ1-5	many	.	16	TGCAGTGCTAGAGATCGCGGGGGGCGGAACAATCAGCCCCAGCATTTT	CSARDRGGRNNQPQHF
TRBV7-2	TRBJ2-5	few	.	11	TGTGCCAGCAGCTCCTTGCGGACCCAGTACTTC	CASSSLRTQYF
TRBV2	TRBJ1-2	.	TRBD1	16	TGTGCCAGCAGCCTCCCTCAGACAGGGACCCTCGATGGCTACACCTTC	CASSLPQTGTLDGYTF
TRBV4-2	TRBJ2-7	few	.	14	TGTGCCAGCAGCCTAAATGGGCTAACCTACGAGCAGTACTTC	CASSLNGLTYEQYF
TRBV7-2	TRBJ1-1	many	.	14	TGTGCCAGCAGCCCCGCGGGGGGAGACACTGAAGCTTTCTTT	CASSPAGGDTEAFF
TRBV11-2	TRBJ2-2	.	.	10	TGTGCTGACGGCGGCGGGGAGCTGTTTTTT	CADGGGELFF
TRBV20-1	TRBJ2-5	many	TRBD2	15	TGCAGTGCTAGAGATCCAGAGCGGGGACAAGAGACCCAGTACTTC	CSARDPERGQETQYF
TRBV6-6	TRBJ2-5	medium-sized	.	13	TGTGCCAGCAGTCGGGTCTCGGAAGAGACCCAGTACTTC	CASSRVSEETQYF
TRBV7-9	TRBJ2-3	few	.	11	TGTGCCGGTGCTAGCACAGATACGCAGTATTTT	CAGASTDTQYF
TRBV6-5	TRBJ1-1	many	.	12	TGTGCCAGTGGACAAGGACACACTGAAGCTTTCTTT	CASGQGHTEAFF
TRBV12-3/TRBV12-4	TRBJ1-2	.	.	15	TGTGCCAGCAGTTCAGGGACACCATTCAACTATGGCTACACCTTC	CASSSGTPFNYGYTF
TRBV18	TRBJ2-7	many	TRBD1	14	TGTGCCAGCTCAGGCCGGGACAGCTCCTACGAGCAGTACTTC	CASSGRDSSYEQYF
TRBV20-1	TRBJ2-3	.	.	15	TGCAGTGCTAGTAGTGCAGCCTCGAACACAGATACGCAGTATTTT	CSASSAASNTDTQYF
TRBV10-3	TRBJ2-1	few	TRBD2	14	TGTGCCACCCTAAGTAGCGGGGGGTCCAATGAGCAGTTCTTC	CATLSSGGSNEQFF
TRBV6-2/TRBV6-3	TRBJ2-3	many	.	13	TGTGCCAGCAGCCCCCCAACAGGAGATACGCAGTATTTT	CASSPPTGDTQYF
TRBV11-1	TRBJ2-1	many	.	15	TGTGCCAGCAGCTTAGGGCCCCTCTCCTACAATGAGCAGTTCTTC	CASSLGPLSYNEQFF
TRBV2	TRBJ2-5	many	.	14	TGTGCCAGCAGTGAAGGATTCAGGTCGGAGACCCAGTACTTC	CASSEGFRSETQYF
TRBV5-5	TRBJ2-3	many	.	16	TGTGCCAGCAGCTTGTTCTCCGCAGGAGCTAGTAATACGCAGTATTTT	CASSLFSAGASNTQYF
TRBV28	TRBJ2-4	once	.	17	TGTGCCAGCAGTTTACGCCCGCCAACCCCAGCCAAAAACATTCAGTACTTC	CASSLRPPTPAKNIQYF
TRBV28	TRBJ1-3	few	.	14	TGTGCCAGCACCTCGTGGCAGGCTGGAAACACCATATATTTT	CASTSWQAGNTIYF
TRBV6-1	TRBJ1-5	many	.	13	TGTGCCAGTGATACAGGGAGGGGTCAGCCCCAGCATTTT	CASDTGRGQPQHF
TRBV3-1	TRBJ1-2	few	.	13	TGTGCCAGCAGCCAAGTAGACAACTATGGCTACACCTTC	CASSQVDNYGYTF
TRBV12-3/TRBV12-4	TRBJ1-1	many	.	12	TGTGCCAGCAGTTACCAGACCTCGGCGGCTTTCTTT	CASSYQTSAAFF
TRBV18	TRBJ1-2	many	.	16	TGTGCCAGCTCACCACTGGGGAACGAGTTTAACTATGGCTACACCTTC	CASSPLGNEFNYGYTF
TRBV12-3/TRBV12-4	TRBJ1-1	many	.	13	TGTGCCAGCAGTCGAGGTACGGGCAGTGAAGCTTTCTTT	CASSRGTGSEAFF
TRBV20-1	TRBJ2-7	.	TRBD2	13	TGCAGTGCTAGAGCGGGGGGTTACTACGAGCAGTACTTC	CSARAGGYYEQYF
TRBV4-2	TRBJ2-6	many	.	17	TGTGCCAGCAGCCAAGGCTCTGAGGAGTCTGGGGCCAACGTCCTGACTTTC	CASSQGSEESGANVLTF
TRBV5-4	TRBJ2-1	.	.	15	TGTGCCAGCAGCTTGCCCCTCGCGAGGGCAGCTGAGCAGTTCTTC	CASSLPLARAAEQFF
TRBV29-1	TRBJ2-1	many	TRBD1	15	TGCAGCGTTGGGGCCGGGACAGGGAGGTCCAATGAGCAGTTCTTC	CSVGAGTGRSNEQFF
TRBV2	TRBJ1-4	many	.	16	TGTGCCAGCATCCAAGGGGTAGCTTGGACTAATGAAAAACTGTTTTTT	CASIQGVAWTNEKLFF
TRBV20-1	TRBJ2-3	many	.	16	TGCAGTGCTTCCAAAAGGGGGGGCGTTGGCACAGATACGCAGTATTTT	CSASKRGGVGTDTQYF
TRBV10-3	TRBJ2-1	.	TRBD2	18	TGTGCCATCAGCACAGGGGGACTAGCGGGGGGCCCTAGAAATGAGCAGTTCTTC	CAISTGGLAGGPRNEQFF
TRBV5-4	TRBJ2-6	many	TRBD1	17	TGTGCCAGCAGCTTGGGACAGGGGGCGTATGGGGCCAACGTCCTGACTTTC	CASSLGQGAYGANVLTF
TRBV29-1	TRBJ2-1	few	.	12	TGCAGCGTTGGAGGGAGTAACAATGAGCAGTTCTTC	CSVGGSNNEQFF
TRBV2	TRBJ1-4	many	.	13	TGTGCCAGCAGTGGGACCTGGGGTGAAAAACTGTTTTTT	CASSGTWGEKLFF
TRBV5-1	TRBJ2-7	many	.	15	TGCGCCAGCAGCACGGGCCGCGGACAGCTCTACGAGCAGTACTTC	CASSTGRGQLYEQYF
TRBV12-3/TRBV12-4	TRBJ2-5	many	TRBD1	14	TGTGCCAGCAGCCGGGACAGGCCTGAGGAGACCCAGTACTTC	CASSRDRPEETQYF
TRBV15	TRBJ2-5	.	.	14	TGTGCCACCAGCACCAGGGTTGTGGAAGAGACCCAGTACTTC	CATSTRVVEETQYF
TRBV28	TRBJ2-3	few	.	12	TGTGCCAGCGGAGAGGGTTCAGATACGCAGTATTTT	CASGEGSDTQYF
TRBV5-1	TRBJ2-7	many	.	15	TGCGCCAGCAGCGTAGGACAGGGAGGGTCCTACGAGCAGTACTTC	CASSVGQGGSYEQYF